These 15 T cell receptor beta chains came from one sample sequenced in a study of blood T cell repertoires in COVID-19. TCRdb keeps only in-frame clones here, not all; method: immunoSEQ multiplex PCR. The repertoire holds about 300,000 clones, with approximately 84% as singletons. The sample was PBMCs or T cells enriched from blood (not recorded which). These TCRs come from a woman aged 18-29 years who had recovered from COVID-19.

The rearrangement joins TRBV5-1 to TRBJ1-2; a weak D match, TRBD1 (6 bases). Trimming left V 0 bases short and J 5 bases short, with 14 bases between. This CDR3 contains 15 residues. From germline, CDR1 is SGHRS and CDR2 YFSETQ. CDR3 amino acids: CASSLASGTSYGYTF. CDR3 DNA sequence: TGCGCCAGCAGCTTGGCTTCCGGGACATCGTATGGCTACACCTTC.

The rearrangement joins TRBV5-1 to TRBJ2-5, with 9 bases that match TRBD2. Trimming removed 0 bases from V and 1 base from J; junction bases left unmatched: 4. Germline V gene sequence: CDR1 SGHRS, CDR2 YFSETQ. The CDR3 has 16 amino acids. The CDR3 loop reads CASSLGSSGAQETQYF. CDR3 nucleotides: TGCGCCAGCAGCTTGGGTTCTAGCGGGGCCCAAGAGACCCAGTACTTC.

The J gene is TRBJ2-7, the V gene TRBV6-5, with 9 bases matching TRBD2. Germline V CDR1 and CDR2: MNHEY, SVGAGI. After removal of 0 bases from V and 3 bases from J, the junction contained 3 bases not matched to a gene. The CDR3 extends over 15 amino acids. CDR3 nucleotides: TGTGCCAGCAGTTACTCACCTAGCGGGAACTACGAGCAGTACTTC. It codes for CASSYSPSGNYEQYF.

The chain couples TRBV15 to TRBJ1-5, with a possible D match to TRBD1 (5 bases). The CDR3 is made up of 14 amino acids. Trimming stripped 3 bases from V and 2 bases from J, with 8 bases between. Germline V gene sequence: CDR1 LNHNV, CDR2 YYDKDF (reference sequence). This chain's CDR3 is CATSRQGGNQPQHF. The CDR3 DNA reads as TGTGCCACCAGCAGGCAGGGTGGCAATCAGCCCCAGCATTTT.

The chain links TRBV29-1 to TRBJ1-2, with D possibly TRBD1 on 6 matching bases. CDR3 length equals 15 residues. CDR1 SQVTM and CDR2 ANQGSEA come from the germline V gene. V was trimmed by 0 bases and J by 3 bases, leaving 14 bases between them. The CDR3 reads CSVEDWDTYDYGYTF. Here the CDR3 DNA reads TGCAGCGTTGAAGATTGGGACACGTACGACTATGGCTACACCTTC.

The rearrangement joins TRBV27 to TRBJ2-4; 7 bases are a match to TRBD2. This CDR3 region has 14 residues. CDR1 and CDR2 (germline): MNHEY, SMNVEV (reference sequence). Losses at the gene ends were 3 bases for V and 5 bases for J; bases not matched to a gene: 4. The CDR3: CASSFMGGENIQYF. In DNA form, the CDR3 reads TGTGCCAGCAGTTTTATGGGGGGGGAAAACATTCAGTACTTC.

This CDR3 is CASSQDQVGTAPNYGYTF. CDR3 sequence (DNA): TGTGCCAGCAGCCAAGATCAAGTGGGGACAGCTCCTAACTATGGCTACACCTTC. The gene calls are TRBV3-1 (or the pseudogene TRBV3-2) and TRBJ1-2; 7 bases fit TRBD1. Germline V gives CDR1 LGHDT, CDR2 YNNKEL (reference sequence). The CDR3 spans 18 residues. Trimming took 0 bases from V and 0 from J; bases not matched to a gene: 10.

The sample holds many counts of this clone. The chain employs TRBV5-1 and TRBJ1-1; D might be TRBD1 (5 bases). The CDR3 has 13 residues. V was clipped by 4 bases and J by 11 bases, with 18 bases between them. Germline V gene lookup returns CDR1 SGHRS and CDR2 YFSETQ. The CDR3 DNA is TGCGCCAGCAGCCCGGAATGGGGGGAGTTGGCTTTCTTT. It yields the protein CASSPEWGELAFF.

V is TRBV9 and J is TRBJ2-6; 13 bases fit TRBD2. This CDR3 comprises 18 residues. From germline, CDR1 is SGDLS and CDR2 YYNGEE. V shed 3 bases, J shed 0 bases, and the junction held 3 bases outside the gene matches. The CDR3 DNA sequence: TGTGCCAGCAGCGAGGGACTAGCGGGGAACTCTGGGGCCAACGTCCTGACTTTC. Its translation: CASSEGLAGNSGANVLTF.

CDR3 bases: TGCGCCAGCAGCCAATTAGCGGGGGCCCTCTACGAGCAGTACTTC. It translates to CASSQLAGALYEQYF. The chain couples TRBV4-1 to TRBJ2-7, with 9 positions matching TRBD2. This CDR3 contains 15 residues. Unmatched junction bases numbered 5, after V lost 2 bases and J lost 3 bases. Germline V gives CDR1 MGHRA, CDR2 YSYEKL.

The chain employs TRBV9 and TRBJ2-7; D may be TRBD1 (5 bases). The germline CDR1 and CDR2 sequences are SGDLS and YYNGEE. Trimming cost V 3 bases and J 1 base, with 8 bases left between them. This CDR3 has 13 amino acids. The CDR3 sequence is CASSGTLSYEQYF. DNA of the CDR3: TGTGCCAGCAGCGGGACACTTTCCTACGAGCAGTACTTC. The whole variable domain, filled in from reference TRBV9 and TRBJ2-7, reads DSGVTQTPKHLITATGQRVTLRCSPRSGDLSVYWYQQSLDQGLQFLIQYYNGEERAKGNILERFSAQQFPDLHSELNLSSLELGDSALYFCASSGTLSYEQYFGPGTRLTVT.

The chain links TRBV2 to TRBJ2-7; D is perhaps TRBD1 (7 bases). Germline values: CDR1 SNHLY, CDR2 FYNNEI. V was clipped by 4 bases and J by 6 bases, with 19 bases between them. This CDR3 spans 15 amino acids. The CDR3 here is CASSALGGGASEQYF. CDR3 sequence (DNA): TGTGCCAGCAGTGCCCTAGGAGGGGGCGCATCCGAGCAGTACTTC.

CDR3 region: CASSPPMGGHTEAFF. The CDR3 DNA sequence: TGTGCCAGCTCACCCCCGATGGGCGGGCACACTGAAGCTTTCTTT. This sequence joins TRBV18 and TRBJ1-1; D is ambiguous. Germline V gene sequence: CDR1 KGHSH, CDR2 LQKENI. The germline V and J ends were trimmed by 3 bases and 3 bases, with 14 bases remaining between them. The CDR3 covers 15 residues.

The rearrangement links TRBV7-6 to TRBJ1-5; a weak D match, TRBD1 (6 bases). The germline CDR1 and CDR2 sequences are SGHVS and FNYEAQ. This CDR3 region has 15 residues. The V end lost 4 bases, the J end lost 7 bases, and 17 bases lay between the germline ends. As DNA, the CDR3 is TGTGCCAGCAGCTCCCGGGACAACCCTCTGCAGCCCCAGCATTTT. Protein sequence: CASSSRDNPLQPQHF.

As DNA, the CDR3 is TGTGCCAGCAGTCCGGGATCCAACCATCAGCCCCAGCATTTT. Translating it yields CASSPGSNHQPQHF. The chain links TRBV6-5 to TRBJ1-5; D is unresolved. Germline V CDR1 and CDR2: MNHEY, SVGAGI. CDR3 size: 14 residues. The germline V and J ends were trimmed by 5 bases and 5 bases, with 13 bases remaining between them.